This T cell receptor beta chain was found in a study of blood T cell repertoires in COVID-19. Overall study context: T cells, B-cell-depleted T cells, or PBMCs provided the cDNA or gDNA that served as material.

This CDR3 has 15 residues. J lost 4 bases, V lost 5 bases, and 8 bases had no gene match. Germline V gene lookup returns CDR1 LNHNV and CDR2 YYDKDF (reference sequence). Repertoires were generated with immunoSEQ multiplex PCR, while TCRdb's copy carries only in-frame clones and drops some. The sample records roughly 100,000 clones, almost 85% being singletons. The sample was peripheral blood. This receptor was obtained from a man in his forties with active or convalescent COVID-19. The rearrangement links TRBV15 to TRBJ1-2; TRBD1 matches at 9 bases. CDR3 DNA sequence: TGTGCCACCAGCGCTAGACAGGGGGACCTCTATGGCTACACCTTC. Amino acids: CATSARQGDLYGYTF.